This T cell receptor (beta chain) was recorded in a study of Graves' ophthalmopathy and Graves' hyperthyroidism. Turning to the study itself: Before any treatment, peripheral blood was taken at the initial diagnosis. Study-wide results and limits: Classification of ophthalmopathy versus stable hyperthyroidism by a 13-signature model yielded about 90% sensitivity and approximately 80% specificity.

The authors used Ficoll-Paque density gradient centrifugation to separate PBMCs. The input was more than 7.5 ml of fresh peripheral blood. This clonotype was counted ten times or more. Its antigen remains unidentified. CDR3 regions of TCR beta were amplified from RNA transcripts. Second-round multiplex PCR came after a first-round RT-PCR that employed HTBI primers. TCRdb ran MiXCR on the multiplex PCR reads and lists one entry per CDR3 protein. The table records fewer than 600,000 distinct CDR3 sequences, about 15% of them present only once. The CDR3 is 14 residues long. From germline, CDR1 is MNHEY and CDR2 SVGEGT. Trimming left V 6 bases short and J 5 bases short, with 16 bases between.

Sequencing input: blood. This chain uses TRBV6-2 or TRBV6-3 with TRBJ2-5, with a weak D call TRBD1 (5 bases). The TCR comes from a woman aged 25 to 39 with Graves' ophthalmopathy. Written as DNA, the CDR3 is TGTGCCAGCAGCAGGGCTAGGGTTCTTGAGACCCAGTACTTC. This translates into CASSRARVLETQYF.